This TCR beta chain was retrieved from a study of tumor T cells in aggressive B-cell lymphoma (dated by TCRdb to about 2017). Remarks on this clone: The clone's antigen remains unknown. Base qualities are missing; no much larger clone stands one base away.

V drops 7 bases and J drops 3 bases, leaving 18 bases in between. The CDR3 starts with the cysteine, ends with the phenylalanine, and has 15 residues. Only the CDR3 DNA stays, 45 bases, in frame from base 1. CDR1 and CDR2, per the germline V gene (reference sequence), are LNHDA and SQIVND. Library method: the immunoSEQ multiplex PCR assay. TCRdb holds this immuneACCESS table with in-frame rearrangements only. Some clones are missing; in checked studies, unresolved V genes explain under half, and the rest has no known cause. In all, the sample holds around 2,500 clones, and about 85% of those were seen once. The ten largest clones represent approximately 3% of the sample.

The TCR comes from an adult with diffuse large B cell lymphoma. Here the chain combines TRBV19 and TRBJ1-2, and perhaps TRBD1 as D gene, on 6 matching bases. The sample taken for sequencing was tumor tissue. The DNA reads as follows: TGTGCCAGTACCCCAGGGGAGGGTTCCTACTATGGCTACACCTTC. This codes for CASTPGEGSYYGYTF.